The entry that follows covers one TCR beta chain sequence. Sequenced by immunoSEQ multiplex PCR; TCRdb stores in-frame clones only, minus some. Of 100,000 to 150,000 clones listed, 88% were seen once; the top ten hold approximately 12%. The CDR3 is 13 residues long. Trimming removed 5 bases at V and 7 bases at J, with 15 bases between. Per the germline V gene, CDR1 is SGHRS and CDR2 is YFSETQ. The record originates from a study of PD-1 blockade in mismatch repair-deficient tumors. Mismatch repair deficiency was confirmed in all patients, by PCR or immunohistochemistry. The chain uses TRBV5-1 and TRBJ1-2; D is ambiguous. This sample comprised peripheral blood, obtained approximately 72 weeks after starting pembrolizumab. The sequence was obtained from an adult with mismatch repair-deficient cancer. CDR3 coding DNA: TGCGCCAGCAGACGTGCCGGTGCCGTTGGCTACACCTTC. This encodes CASRRAGAVGYTF.